The 11 T cell receptor beta chains in this list originate from one sample, sequenced in a study of post-analysis software for immune sequencing data. The antigens of these receptors remain unknown. Researchers reported that TCR beta cDNA libraries carried unique molecular identifiers. MiXCR, applied by TCRdb to the PCR reads, yields one record per CDR3 protein. The data hold hundreds of thousands of distinct CDR3 sequences, with about 40% observed a single time. Study-level points and caveats: Controls showed lower frequencies than patients for a handful of TRBV segments, and TRBV5-6, TRBV5-1 and TRBV20-1 were among these.

The sample taken for sequencing was blood. The receptors originated from a girl between 10 and 17 years old with multiple sclerosis.

This chain links TRBV5-1 with TRBJ2-1; 10 nucleotides align to TRBD2. The CDR3 consists of 15 residues. Trimming at V came to 0 bases and at J to 14 bases, leaving 11 bases not matched to a gene. CDR1 and CDR2 (germline): SGHRS, YFSETQ. CDR3 region: CASSLEASGRSMEFF. As DNA, the CDR3 is TGCGCCAGCAGCTTGGAAGCTAGCGGGAGATCCATGGAGTTCTTC.

The chain's CDR3 is CATSNGRQETQYF. CDR3 nucleotide sequence: TGTGCCACTTCTAACGGGCGTCAAGAGACCCAGTACTTC. J is TRBJ2-5 and V is TRBV2; D unclear. Germline V lookup: CDR1 SNHLY, CDR2 FYNNEI. With 10 bases removed from V and 2 bases from J, the gap between germline ends came to 14 bases. The CDR3 loop spans 13 amino acids. Complete variable domain (other parts from reference TRBV2 and TRBJ2-5): EPEVTQTPSHQVTQMGQEVILRCVPISNHLYFYWYRQILGQKVEFLVSFYNNEISEKSEIFDDQFSVERPDGSNFTLKIRSTKLEDSAMYFCATSNGRQETQYFGPGTRLLVL.

The chain links TRBV14 to TRBJ2-3; 8 positions match TRBD2. Losses at the gene ends were 4 bases for V and 4 bases for J; bases not matched to a gene: 13. There are 17 residues in the CDR3. Germline loops: CDR1 SGHDN, CDR2 FVKESK. The CDR3: CASSPTFAGGYPDTQYF. The CDR3 nucleotides read TGTGCCAGCAGCCCCACCTTCGCGGGGGGTTATCCAGATACGCAGTATTTT.

This clonotype was picked up a small number of times. The chain joins TRBV15 to TRBJ2-1; D may be TRBD1 (6 bases). The CDR3 consists of 19 residues. The germline CDR1 and CDR2 sequences are LNHNV and YYDKDF (reference sequence). Trimming stripped 1 base from V and 10 bases from J, with 29 bases between. This chain's CDR3 is CATSRAQLTSRQDRREQFF. As DNA, the CDR3 is TGTGCCACCAGCAGAGCCCAATTAACCTCTAGACAGGATCGGCGGGAGCAGTTCTTC.

This rearrangement joins TRBV20-1 to TRBJ2-7; D gene uncertain. The ends were cut back, 3 bases at V and 5 bases at J, with 5 bases in the middle. Germline V gene lookup returns CDR1 DFQATT and CDR2 SNEGSKA (reference sequence). This CDR3 has 10 amino acids. The CDR3 nucleotides read TGCAGTGCTAGTAGGGACGAGCAGTACTTC. Translated, it gives CSASRDEQYF.

Only a few counts were recorded for this clonotype. The chain joins TRBV11-2 to TRBJ2-7; D possibly uses TRBD1 or TRBD2 (5 bases each). Germline-derived CDR1 and CDR2 are SGHAT and FQNNGV. V dropped 6 bases and J dropped 3 bases, with 15 bases sitting between them. The CDR3 length is 14 residues. CDR3 sequence reads: CASSPPWGRYEQYF. CDR3 sequence (DNA): TGTGCCAGCAGTCCCCCCTGGGGACGCTACGAGCAGTACTTC.

The chain employs TRBV10-3 and TRBJ2-6, with 9 bases aligning to TRBD1. There are 17 residues in the CDR3. J gave up 0 bases and V 3 bases, and 3 bases lay outside the gene matches. The V gene's germline CDR1 is ENHRY and CDR2 SYGVKD. The chain's CDR3 is CAISDGTGNSGANVLTF. CDR3 DNA: TGTGCCATCAGTGATGGGACAGGGAACTCTGGGGCCAACGTCCTGACTTTC.

The chain recombines TRBV7-2 with TRBJ2-7; D may be TRBD1 or TRBD2 (5 bases each). Trimming pared 4 bases from V and 6 bases from J, leaving 22 bases between. This CDR3 spans 16 amino acids. The germline gives CDR1 SGHTA, CDR2 FQGNSA. The CDR3: CASSSGPRDLRAEQYF. The CDR3 DNA reads TGTGCCAGCAGCTCAGGCCCCCGGGACCTTCGGGCCGAGCAGTACTTC. Looking up the rest from reference TRBV7-2 and TRBJ2-7 gives the full variable domain: GAGVSQSPSNKVTEKGKDVELRCDPISGHTALYWYRQSLGQGLEFLIYFQGNSAPDKSGLPSDRFSAERTGGSVSTLTIQRTQQEDSAVYLCASSSGPRDLRAEQYFGPGTRLTVT.

This clonotype turned up a few times. The chain uses TRBV12-3 or TRBV12-4 and TRBJ2-1, with TRBD2 matching 8 bases. This CDR3 has 15 residues. V was clipped by 6 bases and J by 2 bases; unmatched bases: 6. The CDR3 DNA follows: TGTGCCAGCAGGGATCTAGCGGGTGCCTACAATGAGCAGTTCTTC. This codes for CASRDLAGAYNEQFF.

The genes are TRBV3-1 and TRBJ2-3, with D perhaps matching TRBD2 (6 bases). The CDR3 has 16 residues. Trimming took 2 bases from V and 4 from J, leaving 16 bases between them. CDR1 is LGHDT, CDR2 YNNKEL, per germline (reference sequence). CDR3 coding DNA: TGTGCCAGCAGCCAATCCTACGGGGGTGGAGCAGATACGCAGTATTTT. It specifies CASSQSYGGGADTQYF.

The table lists this clonotype with a few counts. The chain joins TRBV29-1 to TRBJ2-3; TRBD1 aligns across 8 bases. Germline CDR1 and CDR2: SQVTM and ANQGSEA. V was clipped by 0 bases and J by 7 bases; unmatched bases: 3. This CDR3 comprises 13 residues. CDR3 protein: CSVEEGTGNTQYF. Here the CDR3 DNA reads TGCAGCGTTGAAGAGGGGACAGGTAATACGCAGTATTTT.